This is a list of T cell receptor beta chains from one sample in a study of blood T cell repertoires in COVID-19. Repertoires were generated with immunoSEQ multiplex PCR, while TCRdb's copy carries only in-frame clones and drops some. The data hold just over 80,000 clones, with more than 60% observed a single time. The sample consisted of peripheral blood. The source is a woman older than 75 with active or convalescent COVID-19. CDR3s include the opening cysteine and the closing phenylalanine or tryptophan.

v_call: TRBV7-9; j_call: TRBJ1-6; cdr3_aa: CASSLGAGTGTNSPLHF
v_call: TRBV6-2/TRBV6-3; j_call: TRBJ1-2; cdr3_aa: CASSYPSDYGYTF
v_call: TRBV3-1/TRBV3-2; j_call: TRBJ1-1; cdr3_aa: CASSSGTGGNEAFF
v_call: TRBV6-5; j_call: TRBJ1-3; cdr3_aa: CASIPTGSLGNTIYF
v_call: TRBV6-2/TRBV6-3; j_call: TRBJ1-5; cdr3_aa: CASSYEIYQPQHF
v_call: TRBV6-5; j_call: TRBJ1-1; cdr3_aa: CASSLTGAMNTEAFF
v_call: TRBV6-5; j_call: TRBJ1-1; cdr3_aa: CASSYLGAQGTEAFF
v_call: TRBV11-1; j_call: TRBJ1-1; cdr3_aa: CASSWTGATEAFF
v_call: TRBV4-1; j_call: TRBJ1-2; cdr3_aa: CASSQVETGEYGYTF
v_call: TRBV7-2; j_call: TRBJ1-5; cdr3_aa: CASAGGAGGSNQPQHF
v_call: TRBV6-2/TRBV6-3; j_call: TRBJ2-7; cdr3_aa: CASSSKRGGRYEQYF
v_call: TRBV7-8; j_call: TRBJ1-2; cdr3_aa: CASSPDRESYGYTF
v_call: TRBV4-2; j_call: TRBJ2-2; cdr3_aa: CASSQGLVPAEGLFF
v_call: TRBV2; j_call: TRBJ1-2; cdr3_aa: CASSVGGETDYTF
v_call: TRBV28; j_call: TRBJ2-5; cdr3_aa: CASTTGDRVIQETQYF
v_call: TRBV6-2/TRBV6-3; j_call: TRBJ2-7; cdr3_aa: CASSRDMTYEQYF
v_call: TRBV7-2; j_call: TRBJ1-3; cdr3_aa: CASSMQTPVSGNTIYF
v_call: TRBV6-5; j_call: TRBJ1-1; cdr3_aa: CASSRQGATEAFF
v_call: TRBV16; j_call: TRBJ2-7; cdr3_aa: CASSQYWGGYEQYF
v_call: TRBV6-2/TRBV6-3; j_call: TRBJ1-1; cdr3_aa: CASSFGTGGAIEAFF
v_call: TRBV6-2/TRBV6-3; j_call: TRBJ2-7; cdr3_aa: CASSYSRQGGYEQYF
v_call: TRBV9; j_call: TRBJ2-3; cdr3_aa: CASSVGTRKDTQYF
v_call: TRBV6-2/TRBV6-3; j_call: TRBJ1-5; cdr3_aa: CASSYQGASNQPQHF
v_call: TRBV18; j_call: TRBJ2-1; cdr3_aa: CASSTQQGNEQFF
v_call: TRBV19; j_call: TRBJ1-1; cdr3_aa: CASSTGFHTEAFF
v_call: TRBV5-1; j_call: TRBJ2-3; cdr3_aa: CASSTRTGVGTDTQYF
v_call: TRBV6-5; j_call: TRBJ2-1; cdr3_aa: CASSYRTDYNEQFF
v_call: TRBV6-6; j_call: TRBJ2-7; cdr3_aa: CASSYPTSYEQYF
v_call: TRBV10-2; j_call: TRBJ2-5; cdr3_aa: CASSILQETQYF
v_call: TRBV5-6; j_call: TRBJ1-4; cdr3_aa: CASSPQFLANEKLFF
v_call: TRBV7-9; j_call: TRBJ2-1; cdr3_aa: CASSLSGGANEQFF
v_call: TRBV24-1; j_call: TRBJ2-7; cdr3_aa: CATSDPPGAEQYF
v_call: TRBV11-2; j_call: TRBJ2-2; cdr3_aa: CASSLERVTAGELFF
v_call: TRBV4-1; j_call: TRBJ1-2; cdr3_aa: CASSQPGQFYGYTF
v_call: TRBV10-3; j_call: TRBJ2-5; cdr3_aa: CAISGGQGGETQYF
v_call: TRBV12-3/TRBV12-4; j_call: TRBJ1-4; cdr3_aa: CASLLAGGEKLFF
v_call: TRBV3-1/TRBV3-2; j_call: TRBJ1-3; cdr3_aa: CASSLQGSGNTIYF
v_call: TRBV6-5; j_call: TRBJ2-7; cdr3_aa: CASSSHRGPYEQYF
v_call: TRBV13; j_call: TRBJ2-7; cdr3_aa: CASSLIVTGIHEQYF
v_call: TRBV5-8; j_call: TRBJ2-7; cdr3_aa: CASSSMGGGEQYF
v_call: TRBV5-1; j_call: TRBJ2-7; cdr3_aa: CASSLAGSGTNYEQYF
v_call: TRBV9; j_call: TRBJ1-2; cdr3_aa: CASSPPGQGTYGYTF
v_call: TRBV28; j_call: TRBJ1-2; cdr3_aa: CASSLSRLYGYTF
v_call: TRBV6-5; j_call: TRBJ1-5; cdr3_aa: CASTPPGGGQPQHF
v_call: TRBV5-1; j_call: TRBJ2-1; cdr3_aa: CASSTSSGGAAAEQFF
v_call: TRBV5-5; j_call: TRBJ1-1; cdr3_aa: CASSLAGQMNTEAFF
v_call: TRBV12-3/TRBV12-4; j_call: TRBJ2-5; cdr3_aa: CASSSGGVETQYF
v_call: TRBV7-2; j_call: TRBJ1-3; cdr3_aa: CASSFTGNGNTIYF
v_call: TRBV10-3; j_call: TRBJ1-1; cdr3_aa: CAISEPLGASRAFF
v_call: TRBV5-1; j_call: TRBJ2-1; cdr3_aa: CASSSDRSSGGLRSSYNEQFF
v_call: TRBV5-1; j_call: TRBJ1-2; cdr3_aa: CASSPSGDRGLGYTF
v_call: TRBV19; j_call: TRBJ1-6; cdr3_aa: CASSQDRGWNSPLHF
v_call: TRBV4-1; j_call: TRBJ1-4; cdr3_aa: CASSQVFQGNEKLFF
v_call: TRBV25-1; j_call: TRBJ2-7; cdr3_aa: CASSGAAGYEQYF
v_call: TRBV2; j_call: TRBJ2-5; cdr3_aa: CASGRETQYF
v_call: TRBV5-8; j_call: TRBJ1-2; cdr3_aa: CASSLKAGANYGYTF
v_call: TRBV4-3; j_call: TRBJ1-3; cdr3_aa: CASSQDRGQGNTIYF
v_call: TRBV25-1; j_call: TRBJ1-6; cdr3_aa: CASSARQGGDSPLHF
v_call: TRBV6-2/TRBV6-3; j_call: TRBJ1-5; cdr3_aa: CASSYSFTLTQPQHF
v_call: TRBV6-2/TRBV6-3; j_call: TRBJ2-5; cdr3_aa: CASSRTGRRETQYF